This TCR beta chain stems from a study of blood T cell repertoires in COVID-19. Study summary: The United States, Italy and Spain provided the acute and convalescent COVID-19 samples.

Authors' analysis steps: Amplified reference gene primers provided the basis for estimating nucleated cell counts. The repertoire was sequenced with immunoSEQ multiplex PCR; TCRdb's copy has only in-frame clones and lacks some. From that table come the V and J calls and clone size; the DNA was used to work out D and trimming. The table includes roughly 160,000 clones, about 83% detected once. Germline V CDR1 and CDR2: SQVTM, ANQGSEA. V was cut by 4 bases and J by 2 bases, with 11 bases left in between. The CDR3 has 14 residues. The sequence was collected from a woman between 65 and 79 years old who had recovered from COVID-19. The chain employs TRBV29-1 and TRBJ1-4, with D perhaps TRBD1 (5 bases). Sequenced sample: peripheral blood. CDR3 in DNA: TGCAGCGTTGCTATGGGGGGGACTAATGAAAAACTGTTTTTT. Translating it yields CSVAMGGTNEKLFF.